This T cell receptor beta chain was documented in a study of OX40 agonist ivuxolimab in advanced cancers. Across the study: Hepatocellular carcinoma, melanoma, renal cell or head and neck cancer affected the dose-escalation patients. Partial responses were achieved by three patients, one with hepatocellular carcinoma and two with cutaneous melanoma. Study-wide findings and caveats: Nonresponders, in some cases, also had low normalized T-cell clonal expansion.

Profiled with immunoSEQ multiplex PCR; TCRdb holds only in-frame clones, not every one. The data show tens of thousands of clones, 85% to 90% seen once. The V end lost 1 base, the J end lost 6 bases, and 10 bases lay between the germline ends. This CDR3 is 14 amino acids long. CDR1 and CDR2 (germline): SGHTA, FQGNSA. Concerning this clone: Antigen unknown.

Here the sequenced sample was CD4+ or CD8+ T cells sorted from blood, taken in a trial of the OX40 agonist ivuxolimab. This receptor was obtained from an adult with an advanced solid tumor such as melanoma, head and neck, liver or kidney cancer. V and J are TRBV7-2 and TRBJ2-4; D possibly corresponds to TRBD1 (5 bases). As DNA, the CDR3 is TGTGCCAGCAGCTTAGATTCAGGGTTAAACATTCAGTACTTC. This translates into CASSLDSGLNIQYF.